One TCR beta chain is described in this entry. Its target is unknown. This specimen comes from a study of CD8+ T cells in alopecia areata. Whole-study context: Treated patients swallowed 5 to 10 mg of oral tofacitinib twice daily. Study-level points and caveats: On tofacitinib, scalp and blood still held many of the expanded lesional clones.

Treatment described: oral pan-JAK inhibitor, 5-10 mg twice daily. RNA extraction was followed by reverse transcription into cDNA, which acted as the sequencing template. Here immunoSEQ multiplex PCR was the method, and the copy in TCRdb shows in-frame clones only, minus some. This repertoire shows approximately 140,000 clones, around 86% found once; its top ten account for less than 15%. This CDR3 is built from 13 residues. Germline values: CDR1 MNHEY, CDR2 SVGAGI. V was clipped by 2 bases and J by 5 bases, with 10 bases between them. The starting material was CD8+ T cells sorted from blood, obtained at week 4, from a patient treated with tofacitinib. V is TRBV6-5 and J is TRBJ2-7; the D gene is possibly TRBD2 (6 bases). This sequence originates from a human donor with alopecia areata. CDR3 protein: CASSYGEENEQYF. DNA for the CDR3: TGTGCCAGCAGTTACGGGGAGGAGAACGAGCAGTACTTC.